This T cell receptor (beta chain) was identified during a study of control samples from healthy donors and cancer patients. Method: immunoSEQ multiplex PCR; TCRdb's copy keeps in-frame clones and lacks some. The sample holds some 170,000 clones; less than 95% are singletons and the top ten take 13% to 15%. The CDR3 runs to 15 residues. Per germline, CDR1 MGHDK and CDR2 SYGVNS. The V segment lost 1 base and the J segment 10 bases; nucleotides outside the gene matches: 12. The chain has TRBV25-1 and TRBJ1-1, with 7 bases identical to TRBD1. This clonotype was sampled from a man between 60 and 70 years old with colorectal cancer. The sequenced sample consisted of PBMCs. The chain's CDR3 is CASSESKRGRGRAFF. The CDR3 region has the DNA TGTGCCAGCAGTGAATCGAAAAGGGGTAGGGGGCGAGCTTTCTTT.